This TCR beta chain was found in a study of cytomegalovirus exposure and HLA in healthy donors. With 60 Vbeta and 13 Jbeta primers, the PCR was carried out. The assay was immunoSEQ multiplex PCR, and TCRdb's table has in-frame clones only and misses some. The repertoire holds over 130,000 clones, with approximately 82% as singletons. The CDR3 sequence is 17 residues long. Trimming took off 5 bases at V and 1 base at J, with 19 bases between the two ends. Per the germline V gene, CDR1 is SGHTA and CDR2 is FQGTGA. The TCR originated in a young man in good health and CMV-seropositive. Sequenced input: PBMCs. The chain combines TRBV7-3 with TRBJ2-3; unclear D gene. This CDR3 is CASSPDAAGIGTDTQYF. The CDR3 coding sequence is TGTGCCAGCAGCCCAGACGCGGCTGGTATTGGCACAGATACGCAGTATTTT.